This entry concerns a single T cell receptor (beta chain). This entry comes from a study of blood T cell repertoires in COVID-19. In the original processing: Amplified reference gene primers provided the basis for estimating nucleated cell counts. TCRdb's copy holds only in-frame clones and misses some; the assay was immunoSEQ multiplex PCR. Clone size and the V and J calls come from that table; the DNA yielded D and trimming. This sample has hundreds of thousands of clones, with approximately 85% found just once. CDR3 size: 10 residues. Germline loops: CDR1 SQVTM, CDR2 ANQGSEA. Trimming took 6 bases from V and 10 from J; bases not matched to a gene: 5.

This TCR came from a woman aged 45-65 years with acute COVID-19. The material sequenced was PBMCs or T cells enriched from blood (not recorded which). The chain couples TRBV29-1 to TRBJ1-2, with 7 bases fitting TRBD1. The CDR3 spells CSVRQGDYTF. CDR3 coding DNA: TGCAGCGTGAGACAGGGAGACTACACCTTC.